These 23 T cell receptor beta chains share one sample of origin, sequenced in a study of CD8 T cells in ankylosing spondylitis. TCRdb analysed the 5' RACE reads with MiXCR anew, one entry per CDR3 protein. The data show about 150,000 distinct CDR3 sequences, approximately 10% seen once. Sequences were obtained from blood, either unsorted or a sorted T cell fraction (not recorded which). All receptors derive from a female donor with ankylosing spondylitis or in good health (not recorded which).

This clonotype was observed at least ten times. This rearrangement joins TRBV5-1 to TRBJ1-2; 8 bases are shared with TRBD1. CDR3 length equals 16 residues. After removal of 3 bases from V and 2 bases from J, the junction contained 9 bases not matched to a gene. Germline lookup yields CDR1 SGHRS and CDR2 YFSETQ. Here the CDR3 DNA reads TGCGCCAGCAGCTCAACAGGGGGGGAAGCGAACTATGGCTACACCTTC. The encoded protein is CASSSTGGEANYGYTF.

This clonotype was counted many times. The chain employs TRBV3-1 and TRBJ1-5; D is unclear. V lost 4 bases, J lost 7 bases, and 11 bases lay in between. The CDR3 covers 13 residues. CDR1 LGHDT and CDR2 YNNKEL come from the germline V gene (reference sequence). CDR3 sequence (DNA): TGTGCCAGCAGCCGCGGTTGGGGACAGCCCCAGCATTTT. Translation gives CASSRGWGQPQHF.

This clonotype showed up just a few times. The chain employs TRBV2 and TRBJ2-4; the D is unclear. The CDR3 length is 15 residues. The germline CDR1 and CDR2 sequences are SNHLY and FYNNEI. The ends were cut back, 3 bases at V and 0 bases at J, with 9 bases in the middle. CDR3 coding DNA: TGTGCCAGCAGTGACGGCCAAAAAGCCAAAAACATTCAGTACTTC. It translates to CASSDGQKAKNIQYF.

This clonotype was seen at least ten times. The V call is TRBV12-3 or TRBV12-4, the J call TRBJ2-7; TRBD2 agrees at 9 bases. The ends lost 7 bases at V and 3 bases at J; junction bases unmatched: 4. The CDR3 extends over 13 amino acids. The CDR3 loop reads CASKAGGRYEQYF. The DNA of the CDR3 is TGTGCCAGCAAGGCGGGAGGGCGCTACGAGCAGTACTTC.

This clonotype was seen ten or more times. The V call is TRBV19, the J call TRBJ1-5; perhaps TRBD1 as D (5 bases). Germline lookup yields CDR1 LNHDA and CDR2 SQIVND (reference sequence). The CDR3 spans 14 residues. Trimming left V 3 bases short and J 6 bases short, with 12 bases between. The DNA of the CDR3 is TGTGCCAGTAGTATGGGCAGGGAAAGTCAGCCCCAGCATTTT. This encodes CASSMGRESQPQHF. Full variable domain (missing parts from reference TRBV19 and TRBJ1-5): DGGITQSPKYLFRKEGQNVTLSCEQNLNHDAMYWYRQDPGQGLRLIYYSQIVNDFQKGDIAEGYSVSREKKESFPLTVTSAQKNPTAFYLCASSMGRESQPQHFGDGTRLSIL.

This clonotype appeared many times. This chain joins TRBV20-1 and TRBJ1-2; D is ambiguous. The germline V gene encodes CDR1 DFQATT and CDR2 SNEGSKA (reference sequence). V lost 1 base and J lost 5, with 14 bases in between. The CDR3 spans 14 residues. The CDR3 loop reads CSARGSELGYGYTF. CDR3 nucleotides: TGCAGTGCTAGAGGCTCGGAGTTAGGGTATGGCTACACCTTC.

This clonotype was counted between two and nine times. DNA of the CDR3: TGTGCCAGCAGTGGGACAGGGGGCGAGTATGAAAAACTGTTTTTT. This gives the protein CASSGTGGEYEKLFF. The genes are TRBV5-5 and TRBJ1-4; 12 positions match TRBD1. The length of the CDR3 is 15 residues. J was trimmed by 6 bases and V by 5 bases; bases with no gene match: 5. CDR1 and CDR2 from the germline V gene are SGHKS and YYEKEE (reference sequence). Supplemented by reference TRBV5-5 and TRBJ1-4, the full variable domain reads DAGVTQSPTHLIKTRGQQVTLRCSPISGHKSVSWYQQVLGQGPQFIFQYYEKEERGRGNFPDRFSARQFPNYSSELNVNALLLGDSALYLCASSGTGGEYEKLFFGSGTQLSVL.

This chain uses TRBV3-1 with TRBJ2-7; no firm D call. Looked up from germline, CDR1 is LGHDT and CDR2 is YNNKEL (reference sequence). The CDR3 covers 14 residues. Trimming took 4 bases from V and 0 from J, leaving 10 bases between them. The CDR3 DNA follows: TGTGCCAGCAGCCTCGGACCCAACTCCTACGAGCAGTACTTC. Residues: CASSLGPNSYEQYF.

The chain employs TRBV29-1 and TRBJ2-1; D remains unclear. Germline loops: CDR1 SQVTM, CDR2 ANQGSEA. The length of the CDR3 is 11 residues. The V end lost 7 bases, the J end lost 10 bases, and 14 bases lay between the germline ends. Written as DNA, the CDR3 is TGCAGCGCGGCCTTCGTGAGCGAGCAGTTCTTC. Translated: CSAAFVSEQFF.

This clonotype was seen at least ten times. The chain has TRBV4-2 and TRBJ2-5; D is ambiguous. V dropped 0 bases and J dropped 5 bases, with 10 bases sitting between them. The length of the CDR3 is 14 residues. Germline-derived CDR1 and CDR2 are LGHNA and YNFKEQ. In DNA, the CDR3 is TGTGCCAGCAGCCAAGATCTCGGAACGGAGACCCAGTACTTC. It yields the protein CASSQDLGTETQYF.

The chain joins TRBV11-3 to TRBJ2-1, with D perhaps TRBD2 (6 bases). The CDR3 is 13 amino acids. Deletions cut 4 bases from V and 9 bases from J, with 13 bases between. Germline lookup yields CDR1 SGHNT and CDR2 YENEEA. For the CDR3, the DNA is TGTGCCAGCAGCTCTCGTGGGGGGAGTGAGCAGTTCTTC. Protein product: CASSSRGGSEQFF.

The chain has TRBV27 and TRBJ2-1, with D tentatively TRBD2 (6 bases). The CDR3 consists of 13 residues. Trimming took off 8 bases at V and 5 bases at J, with 13 bases between the two ends. Germline CDR1 MNHEY, CDR2 SMNVEV (reference sequence). CDR3 nucleotide sequence: TGTGCCAGCTACCAGCGGGCTAACAATGAGCAGTTCTTC. Encoded protein: CASYQRANNEQFF.

The CDR3 DNA reads as TGCGCCAGCAGCTTGTCGTCCAACCTTGAAGCTTTCTTT. Amino acid sequence: CASSLSSNLEAFF. The gene calls are TRBV5-1 and TRBJ1-1; D uncertain. Per germline, CDR1 SGHRS and CDR2 YFSETQ. Trimming took off 1 base at V and 7 bases at J, with 11 bases between the two ends. The CDR3 spans 13 residues. Variable domain in full (rest from reference TRBV5-1 and TRBJ1-1): KAGVTQTPRYLIKTRGQQVTLSCSPISGHRSVSWYQQTPGQGLQFLFEYFSETQRNKGNFPGRFSGRQFSNSRSEMNVSTLELGDSALYLCASSLSSNLEAFFGQGTRLTVV.

CDR3 coding DNA: TGCGCCAGCAGCTTGCCACTAGCGGACGCAGATACGCAGTATTTT. Translated, it gives CASSLPLADADTQYF. The gene calls are TRBV5-1 and TRBJ2-3; 8 bases line up with TRBD2. The CDR3 spans 15 residues. Germline lookup yields CDR1 SGHRS and CDR2 YFSETQ. V shed 1 base, J shed 4 bases, and the junction held 5 bases outside the gene matches.

This clonotype was counted at least ten times. The chain uses TRBV6-6 and TRBJ2-3; tentatively, D is TRBD1 (6 bases). V gave up 7 bases and J gave up 2 bases, with 10 bases separating them. Germline loops: CDR1 MNHNY, CDR2 SVGAGI (reference sequence). The length of the CDR3 is 13 residues. CDR3 nucleotide sequence: TGTGCCAGCAATACAGGGCCCACAGATACGCAGTATTTT. Translated: CASNTGPTDTQYF.

This clonotype was picked up one time. A much more abundant neighbour one base away suggests this may be a read error. V is TRBV7-6 and J is TRBJ1-4; no clear D gene. The CDR3 sequence is 13 residues long. Germline loops: CDR1 SGHVS, CDR2 FNYEAQ. Trimming shortened V by 4 bases and J by 4 bases, and 7 bases separated the two germline ends. CDR3 residues: CASSSGHNEKLFF. Written as DNA, the CDR3 is TGTGCCAGCAGCTCCGGGCATAATGAAAAACTGTTTTTT. The full variable domain, with the rest looked up from reference TRBV7-6 and TRBJ1-4, is GAGVSQSPRYKVTKRGQDVALRCDPISGHVSLYWYRQALGQGPEFLTYFNYEAQQDKSGLPNDRFSAERPEGSISTLTIQRTEQRDSAMYRCASSSGHNEKLFFGSGTQLSVL.

This clonotype was recorded at least ten times. The chain carries TRBV11-2 and TRBJ2-3; 9 bases are a match to TRBD2. The CDR3 loop spans 16 amino acids. Germline values: CDR1 SGHAT, CDR2 FQNNGV. The V and J ends lost 1 base and 0 bases, in that order; junction bases with no gene match: 2. The CDR3 is CASSLGAGGSTDTQYF. As DNA, the CDR3 is TGTGCCAGCAGCTTAGGAGCGGGGGGCAGCACAGATACGCAGTATTTT.

At least ten counts were recorded for this clonotype. This chain links TRBV6-5 with TRBJ2-3, with D unclear. With 4 bases removed from V and 8 bases from J, the gap between germline ends came to 19 bases. The CDR3 covers 15 residues. Germline V gene data show CDR1 as MNHEY and CDR2 as SVGAGI. The CDR3 sequence: CASSLHSWWVVTQYF. CDR3 bases: TGTGCCAGCAGTTTGCACAGCTGGTGGGTCGTTACGCAGTATTTT.

At least ten counts were recorded for this clonotype. This rearrangement joins TRBV4-1 to TRBJ1-2; TRBD1 agrees at 7 bases. Germline CDR1 is MGHRA and CDR2 is YSYEKL. V lost 0 bases to trimming and J lost 7 bases; unmatched junction nucleotides: 2. This CDR3 contains 13 residues. CDR3 DNA sequence: TGCGCCAGCAGCCAAGACCCAGGGGGTGGCTACACCTTC. Translation gives CASSQDPGGGYTF.

The rearrangement joins TRBV19 to TRBJ2-1; TRBD2 aligns across 13 bases. The V and J ends lost 6 bases and 0 bases, in that order; junction bases with no gene match: 5. Germline V gene data show CDR1 as LNHDA and CDR2 as SQIVND (reference sequence). The CDR3 is made up of 17 amino acids. CDR3 coding DNA: TGTGCCAGTAGGGGACTAGCGGGATTCGGCTCCTACAATGAGCAGTTCTTC. This translates into CASRGLAGFGSYNEQFF.

This clonotype was observed many times. The J gene is TRBJ1-3, the V gene TRBV7-2; D not certain. This CDR3 has 15 residues. Per the germline V gene, CDR1 is SGHTA and CDR2 is FQGNSA. V dropped 7 bases and J dropped 0 bases, with 13 bases sitting between them. The CDR3 reads CASKEQWVSGNTIYF. The CDR3 DNA reads TGTGCCAGCAAGGAACAGTGGGTCTCTGGAAACACCATATATTTT.

The rearrangement uses TRBV18 and TRBJ1-5; D unclear. V was trimmed by 0 bases and J by 1 base, leaving 4 bases between them. Germline V gives CDR1 KGHSH, CDR2 LQKENI. This CDR3 has 14 amino acids. The CDR3 is CASSPPGSNQPQHF. As DNA, the CDR3 is TGTGCCAGCTCACCACCGGGGAGCAATCAGCCCCAGCATTTT.

This clonotype appeared many times. This chain links TRBV28 with TRBJ1-1; no clear D. V shed 7 bases and J shed 2 bases, with 20 bases lying between them. Germline CDR1 MDHEN, CDR2 SYDVKM. The CDR3 consists of 16 residues. This CDR3 reads CASTTPAGQINTEAFF. CDR3 DNA sequence: TGTGCCAGCACCACTCCGGCTGGGCAGATCAACACTGAAGCTTTCTTT.